Listed below are T cell receptor beta chains from one sample, sequenced in a study of human T cells and chemical hapten exposure. TCRdb recomputed calls from the RACE reads with MiXCR, one row per CDR3 protein. Among tens of thousands of distinct CDR3 sequences listed, 9.5% to 10% were seen once. The sample consisted of whole blood, taken in connection with sensitization to the hapten diphenylcyclopropenone (DPC). The receptors originated from a woman in her twenties or thirties with alopecia areata. Some clones in this sample may be carry-over from other donors' samples. CDR3s include the opening cysteine and the closing phenylalanine or tryptophan. A D gene is named only where the DNA matches it firmly. Some rows have no size entry. The others give once, few or many, or a class for an expanded clone.

V gene: TRBV7-2
J gene: TRBJ1-2
D gene: .
clone size: .
CDR3 DNA: TGTGCCAGCAGCTTAGAAGGGTTGAAAGGCTACACCTTC
CDR3 protein: CASSLEGLKGYTF

V gene: TRBV5-4
J gene: TRBJ2-7
D gene: TRBD1
clone size: many
CDR3 DNA: TGTGCCAGCAGCTTGGACGGGACAGGGTCCTACGAGCAGTACTTC
CDR3 protein: CASSLDGTGSYEQYF

V gene: TRBV5-4
J gene: TRBJ1-2
D gene: .
clone size: few
CDR3 DNA: TGTGCCAGCAGCTTAGACAGAGCTAACTATGGCTACACCTTC
CDR3 protein: CASSLDRANYGYTF

V gene: TRBV7-2
J gene: TRBJ2-3
D gene: TRBD2
clone size: many
CDR3 DNA: TGTGCCAGCAGCGTCACTAGCGGGGACGCAGATACGCAGTATTTT
CDR3 protein: CASSVTSGDADTQYF

V gene: TRBV2
J gene: TRBJ2-1
D gene: .
clone size: few
CDR3 DNA: TGTGCCAGCAGTGAAGCGGCGCGCCTTGACAATGAGCAGTTCTTC
CDR3 protein: CASSEAARLDNEQFF

V gene: TRBV28
J gene: TRBJ2-5
D gene: .
clone size: few
CDR3 DNA: TGTGCCAGCAGTTCCCGACAGGAACAAGAGACCCAGTACTTC
CDR3 protein: CASSSRQEQETQYF

V gene: TRBV7-6
J gene: TRBJ2-2
D gene: TRBD2
clone size: many
CDR3 DNA: TGTGCCAGCAGCTTAGCCAGCGGGGGGCCCACCGGGGAGCTGTTTTTT
CDR3 protein: CASSLASGGPTGELFF

V gene: TRBV19
J gene: TRBJ1-1
D gene: .
clone size: many
CDR3 DNA: TGTGCCAGCTCCAAAGGGGCTTTGAACACTGAAGCTTTCTTT
CDR3 protein: CASSKGALNTEAFF

V gene: TRBV11-2
J gene: TRBJ1-3
D gene: .
clone size: few
CDR3 DNA: TGTGCCAGCAGCCAAGACGCCGGGACGCCGGGAAACACCATATATTTT
CDR3 protein: CASSQDAGTPGNTIYF

V gene: TRBV6-5
J gene: TRBJ1-2
D gene: .
clone size: few
CDR3 DNA: TGTGCCAGCAGTTATACCAGGTTCTCCTATGGCTACACCTTC
CDR3 protein: CASSYTRFSYGYTF

V gene: TRBV4-2
J gene: TRBJ1-1
D gene: .
clone size: .
CDR3 DNA: TGTGCCAGCAGCCAAGGGCAGCTTGAAGCTTTCTTT
CDR3 protein: CASSQGQLEAFF

V gene: TRBV7-2
J gene: TRBJ2-5
D gene: TRBD1
clone size: few
CDR3 DNA: TGTGCCAGCAGCTTAGCCTACAGGGGGCAGACCCAGTACTTC
CDR3 protein: CASSLAYRGQTQYF

V gene: TRBV6-8
J gene: TRBJ2-7
D gene: .
clone size: .
CDR3 DNA: TGTGCCAGCAAGGCCCGGGACGGAGGCTGGGAGCAGTACTTC
CDR3 protein: CASKARDGGWEQYF

V gene: TRBV7-2
J gene: TRBJ2-1
D gene: TRBD2
clone size: many
CDR3 DNA: TGTGCCAGCAGCTCACGGGTAGCGGGGAACATCTACAATGAGCAGTTCTTC
CDR3 protein: CASSSRVAGNIYNEQFF

V gene: TRBV7-2
J gene: TRBJ2-7
D gene: .
clone size: many
CDR3 DNA: TGTGCCAGCAGCTTAGCTCTTTTCTACGAGCAGTACTTC
CDR3 protein: CASSLALFYEQYF

V gene: TRBV12-3/TRBV12-4
J gene: TRBJ1-1
D gene: .
clone size: many
CDR3 DNA: TGTGCCAGCAGAGATCCTCGAGGGGCCTACACTGAAGCTTTCTTT
CDR3 protein: CASRDPRGAYTEAFF

V gene: TRBV7-3
J gene: TRBJ2-1
D gene: TRBD2
clone size: .
CDR3 DNA: TGTGCCAGCAGCACCCGACTAGCGGTCTACAATGAGCAGTTCTTC
CDR3 protein: CASSTRLAVYNEQFF

V gene: TRBV24-1
J gene: TRBJ2-3
D gene: TRBD2
clone size: many
CDR3 DNA: TGTGCCACCGCTCGGGCGGGGGGCCGGGATACGCAGTATTTT
CDR3 protein: CATARAGGRDTQYF

V gene: TRBV7-2
J gene: TRBJ2-1
D gene: .
clone size: many
CDR3 DNA: TGTGCCAGCAGCTCCTCGAGGGCTGCCAATGAGCAGTTCTTC
CDR3 protein: CASSSSRAANEQFF

V gene: TRBV6-2/TRBV6-3
J gene: TRBJ2-1
D gene: TRBD2
clone size: few
CDR3 DNA: TGTGCCAGCAGAGGCGGGGGGGCCGTGGATGAGCAGTTCTTC
CDR3 protein: CASRGGGAVDEQFF

V gene: TRBV6-2/TRBV6-3
J gene: TRBJ2-5
D gene: TRBD1
clone size: many
CDR3 DNA: TGTGCCAGCAGTTACGGACAGGGGGCCATCGGGGAGACCCAGTACTTC
CDR3 protein: CASSYGQGAIGETQYF

V gene: TRBV6-2/TRBV6-3
J gene: TRBJ2-7
D gene: .
clone size: few
CDR3 DNA: TGTGCCAGCAGTTACGGACAGTCCTACGAGCAGTACTTC
CDR3 protein: CASSYGQSYEQYF

V gene: TRBV6-2/TRBV6-3
J gene: TRBJ1-5
D gene: .
clone size: few
CDR3 DNA: TGTGCCAGCAGTCAACAGGGTTTTTCGAATCAGCCCCAGCATTTT
CDR3 protein: CASSQQGFSNQPQHF

V gene: TRBV7-2
J gene: TRBJ2-3
D gene: .
clone size: many
CDR3 DNA: TGTGCCAGCAGCTTAGTCGCGCAGAACACAGATACGCAGTATTTT
CDR3 protein: CASSLVAQNTDTQYF

V gene: TRBV27
J gene: TRBJ2-1
D gene: TRBD1
clone size: .
CDR3 DNA: TGTGCCAGCAGTTTAAGGAGGACAGGGGGCTACAATGAGCAGTTCTTC
CDR3 protein: CASSLRRTGGYNEQFF

V gene: TRBV3-1
J gene: TRBJ1-1
D gene: .
clone size: few
CDR3 DNA: TGTGCCAGCAGCCAAACAGGGAGGAACACTGAAGCTTTCTTT
CDR3 protein: CASSQTGRNTEAFF

V gene: TRBV29-1
J gene: TRBJ2-3
D gene: .
clone size: many
CDR3 DNA: TGCAGCGCCCGACAGGGAGGTACAGATACGCAGTATTTT
CDR3 protein: CSARQGGTDTQYF

V gene: TRBV7-2
J gene: TRBJ2-1
D gene: TRBD2
clone size: .
CDR3 DNA: TGTGCCAGCAGCTCCCGTTTAGCGGGGGGCTACAATGAGCAGTTCTTC
CDR3 protein: CASSSRLAGGYNEQFF

V gene: TRBV19
J gene: TRBJ1-6
D gene: .
clone size: many
CDR3 DNA: TGTGCCAGCCGATCAGGGTTGGGATCACCCCTCCACTTT
CDR3 protein: CASRSGLGSPLHF

V gene: TRBV5-6
J gene: TRBJ2-7
D gene: TRBD1
clone size: few
CDR3 DNA: TGTGCCAGCAGCGTGACGGGACAGGGGTTTTCCTACGAGCAGTACTTC
CDR3 protein: CASSVTGQGFSYEQYF

V gene: TRBV29-1
J gene: TRBJ1-1
D gene: .
clone size: .
CDR3 DNA: TGCAGCTCCCGCAATGCCTTGAACACTGAAGCTTTCTTT
CDR3 protein: CSSRNALNTEAFF

V gene: TRBV7-9
J gene: TRBJ2-7
D gene: .
clone size: .
CDR3 DNA: TGTGCCAGCAGCCCTGGACGGACCTACGAGCAGTACTTC
CDR3 protein: CASSPGRTYEQYF

V gene: TRBV19
J gene: TRBJ2-7
D gene: .
clone size: few
CDR3 DNA: TGTGCCAGTAGTACAGGACTGGACTCCTACGAGCAGTACTTC
CDR3 protein: CASSTGLDSYEQYF

V gene: TRBV14
J gene: TRBJ2-5
D gene: .
clone size: few
CDR3 DNA: TGTGCCAGCAGCCAAGGGGGGGCGTCGCGGGAGACCCAGTACTTC
CDR3 protein: CASSQGGASRETQYF

V gene: TRBV20-1
J gene: TRBJ2-5
D gene: .
clone size: once
CDR3 DNA: TGCAGTGCTAGACAGGGGGGAGAGACCCAGTACTTC
CDR3 protein: CSARQGGETQYF

V gene: TRBV7-8
J gene: TRBJ2-7
D gene: TRBD2
clone size: many
CDR3 DNA: TGTGCCAGCAGCTCCGATTGGGGAGCGGGGGCTCTTCCTACGAGGCAGTACTTC
CDR3 protein: CASSSDWGAGALPTRQYF

V gene: TRBV7-2
J gene: TRBJ2-7
D gene: TRBD2
clone size: .
CDR3 DNA: TGTGCCAGCAGCTTTAAACGGGGGGAAACCTACGAGCAGTACTTC
CDR3 protein: CASSFKRGETYEQYF

V gene: TRBV18
J gene: TRBJ2-7
D gene: TRBD1
clone size: few
CDR3 DNA: TGTGCCAGCTCACCTCCGGGACAGGGGAGGCTCGAGCAGTACTTC
CDR3 protein: CASSPPGQGRLEQYF

V gene: TRBV7-2
J gene: TRBJ1-5
D gene: .
clone size: many
CDR3 DNA: TGTGCCAGCAGCTTAGCGGGCGGGCCCAATCAGCCCCAGCATTTT
CDR3 protein: CASSLAGGPNQPQHF

V gene: TRBV29-1
J gene: TRBJ2-5
D gene: .
clone size: few
CDR3 DNA: TGCAGCGTATTCATGATGGGGACCCAGTACTTC
CDR3 protein: CSVFMMGTQYF

V gene: TRBV7-2
J gene: TRBJ2-7
D gene: .
clone size: few
CDR3 DNA: TGTGCCAGCTTATCGACGGGGTCCTACGAGCAGTACTTC
CDR3 protein: CASLSTGSYEQYF

V gene: TRBV5-1
J gene: TRBJ2-3
D gene: TRBD2
clone size: few
CDR3 DNA: TGCGCCAGCAGGGCGCGACTAGCGGGGGGAGCCCACACAGATACGCAGTATTTT
CDR3 protein: CASRARLAGGAHTDTQYF

V gene: TRBV19
J gene: TRBJ1-6
D gene: .
clone size: .
CDR3 DNA: TGTGCCAGTAAGGGCGACAGGAATAATTCACCCCTCCACTTT
CDR3 protein: CASKGDRNNSPLHF

V gene: TRBV7-9
J gene: TRBJ1-4
D gene: .
clone size: many
CDR3 DNA: TGTGCCAGCAGCCATAATGAAAAACTGTTTTTT
CDR3 protein: CASSHNEKLFF

V gene: TRBV9
J gene: TRBJ2-7
D gene: .
clone size: few
CDR3 DNA: TGTGCCAGCAGCGTAGAACCAGGGACCAACGAGCAGTACTTC
CDR3 protein: CASSVEPGTNEQYF

V gene: TRBV5-1
J gene: TRBJ1-6
D gene: TRBD1
clone size: many
CDR3 DNA: TGCGCCAGCAGCCCGGGACAGGGGGGAGTGGGTTCACCCCTCCACTTT
CDR3 protein: CASSPGQGGVGSPLHF

V gene: TRBV10-3
J gene: TRBJ1-2
D gene: .
clone size: few
CDR3 DNA: TGTGCCATCACCGGGAGACTAGGGGACTATGGCTACACCTTC
CDR3 protein: CAITGRLGDYGYTF

V gene: TRBV29-1
J gene: TRBJ2-7
D gene: .
clone size: few
CDR3 DNA: TGCAGCGTTGAAGAAGTCGGCAGGAACACCTACGAGCAGTACTTC
CDR3 protein: CSVEEVGRNTYEQYF

V gene: TRBV7-9
J gene: TRBJ1-2
D gene: TRBD1
clone size: few
CDR3 DNA: TGTGCCAGCAGTCAGGGACAGCTAAATGGCTACACCTTC
CDR3 protein: CASSQGQLNGYTF

V gene: TRBV4-3
J gene: TRBJ2-7
D gene: .
clone size: many
CDR3 DNA: TGCGCCAGCAGCCACGTGGGACGGCAGAACGAGCAGTACTTC
CDR3 protein: CASSHVGRQNEQYF

V gene: TRBV28
J gene: TRBJ2-7
D gene: .
clone size: .
CDR3 DNA: TGTGCCAGCAGTCGGGCGGTTTCCTACGAGCAGTACTTC
CDR3 protein: CASSRAVSYEQYF

V gene: TRBV5-5
J gene: TRBJ1-5
D gene: .
clone size: few
CDR3 DNA: TGTGCCAGCAGCCCGGCGGGGGCAGGTCAGCCCCAGCATTTT
CDR3 protein: CASSPAGAGQPQHF

V gene: TRBV5-1
J gene: TRBJ2-1
D gene: TRBD1
clone size: .
CDR3 DNA: TGCGCCAGCAGCTTTACAGGGGGCTCCTACAATGAGCAGTTCTTC
CDR3 protein: CASSFTGGSYNEQFF

V gene: TRBV4-3
J gene: TRBJ2-1
D gene: .
clone size: many
CDR3 DNA: TGCGCCAGCAGCCAAGATAGGTTAGAGTACAATGAGCAGTTCTTC
CDR3 protein: CASSQDRLEYNEQFF

V gene: TRBV11-2
J gene: TRBJ2-3
D gene: TRBD2
clone size: few
CDR3 DNA: TGTGCCAGCAGCCCCAGACTAGCGGGGGGTCCGGGGGATACGCAGTATTTT
CDR3 protein: CASSPRLAGGPGDTQYF

V gene: TRBV4-1
J gene: TRBJ2-3
D gene: .
clone size: many
CDR3 DNA: TGCGCCAGTGCCCCCGGGGGCCGAGGCACAGATACGCAGTATTTT
CDR3 protein: CASAPGGRGTDTQYF

V gene: TRBV29-1
J gene: TRBJ1-1
D gene: .
clone size: many
CDR3 DNA: TGCAGCCTCACTCAGGAAGGGATGAACACTGAAGCTTTCTTT
CDR3 protein: CSLTQEGMNTEAFF

V gene: TRBV11-2
J gene: TRBJ2-4
D gene: TRBD1
clone size: many
CDR3 DNA: TGTGCCAGCAGATTCACAGGACAGGACGGAGCCAAAAACATTCAGTACTTC
CDR3 protein: CASRFTGQDGAKNIQYF

V gene: TRBV7-2
J gene: TRBJ2-7
D gene: .
clone size: many
CDR3 DNA: TGTGCCAGCAGCTTAAGCCTGACCTACGAGCAGTACTTC
CDR3 protein: CASSLSLTYEQYF